The 10 T cell receptor beta chains below all came from one sample that was sequenced in a study of T cell repertoires in cytomegalovirus infection. No antigen has been assigned to these receptors. TCRdb reprocessed the reads via MiXCR and lists one record per CDR3 protein. This sample carries more than 20,000 distinct CDR3 sequences, about 39% of them seen once, and the ten largest clones take about 94%. The specimen was CD8+ T cells from cultured PBMCs, collected from culture after CMV antigen stimulation. These receptors all stem from a human donor in good health (CMV status not recorded). Some clones in this sample may be carry-over from other donors' samples.

This clonotype was seen ten or more times. The CDR3 sequence is CASSPRGRGNTEAFF. The CDR3 region has the DNA TGTGCCAGCAGCCCCAGGGGTCGGGGCAACACTGAAGCTTTCTTT. The chain links TRBV12-3 or TRBV12-4 to TRBJ1-1, with D perhaps TRBD1 (6 bases). The CDR3 covers 15 residues. Between the trimmed V and J ends, which lost 6 bases and 2 bases, there was a span of 16 bases.

As DNA, the CDR3 is TGTGCCAGCAGTCCCTCAGGGACCGACACTGAAGCTTTCTTT. As protein: CASSPSGTDTEAFF. V gene TRBV28 combines with J gene TRBJ1-1, with TRBD1 as a possible D gene (5 bases). The CDR3 has 14 residues. Trimming pared 5 bases from V and 3 bases from J, leaving 13 bases between. Germline V CDR1 and CDR2: MDHEN, SYDVKM.

The gene calls are TRBV20-1 and TRBJ2-2; 11 bases match TRBD1. This CDR3 is built from 15 residues. The germline gives CDR1 DFQATT, CDR2 SNEGSKA (reference sequence). Germline trimming cut 4 bases from V and 7 bases from J; bases unmatched to any gene: 8. Here the CDR3 DNA reads TGCAGTGCTACCGAGGGACAGGGGGAGGTCGGGGAGCTGTTTTTT. Its protein is CSATEGQGEVGELFF.

The genes are TRBV20-1 and TRBJ2-1; 12 bases are a match to TRBD2. This CDR3 is built from 16 residues. The junction had 4 bases not matched to a gene; V was cut back by 0 bases and J by 4 bases. The germline V gene has CDR1 DFQATT and CDR2 SNEGSKA (reference sequence). CDR3 in DNA: TGCAGTGCTAGAGATACGACTAGCGGGAGATACAATGAGCAGTTCTTC. Its translation: CSARDTTSGRYNEQFF.

The sample holds a few counts of this clonotype. This rearrangement joins TRBV7-3 to TRBJ2-3, with D unclear. V lost 4 bases to trimming and J lost 3 bases, with 11 bases between them. There are 14 residues in the CDR3. Per the germline V gene, CDR1 is SGHTA and CDR2 is FQGTGA. CDR3 in DNA: TGTGCCAGCAGCTCGTACAAAATAACAGATACGCAGTATTTT. This translates into CASSSYKITDTQYF.

This clonotype was found a few times. The chain uses TRBV27 and TRBJ2-3; D is perhaps TRBD2 (7 bases). In germline, CDR1 is MNHEY, CDR2 SMNVEV (reference sequence). V gave up 6 bases and J gave up 8 bases, with 18 bases separating them. The CDR3 is made up of 14 amino acids. The CDR3, as DNA: TGTGCCAGCAGCGGGGGCGGGGGAAGGGCTACGCAGTATTTT. This encodes CASSGGGGRATQYF.

There are many counts of this clonotype. This rearrangement joins TRBV10-3 to TRBJ1-5, with D uncertain. Germline-derived CDR1 and CDR2 are ENHRY and SYGVKD. Trimming stripped 2 bases from V and 0 bases from J, with 8 bases between. CDR3 size: 15 residues. The CDR3 DNA is TGTGCCATCAGTGAGGGGCGGAATAGCAATCAGCCCCAGCATTTT. It translates to CAISEGRNSNQPQHF.

V is TRBV12-3 or TRBV12-4 and J is TRBJ2-3, with D tentatively TRBD1 (5 bases). Trimming took 3 bases from V and 1 from J, leaving 17 bases between them. The CDR3 has 17 amino acids. The CDR3 nucleotides read TGTGCCAGCAGTTTGATCCCGACAGTCCTTGGCACAGATACGCAGTATTTT. It is translated as CASSLIPTVLGTDTQYF.

This clonotype was counted ten times or more. This chain joins TRBV7-2 and TRBJ2-2; D possibly corresponds to TRBD1 (6 bases). Deletions cut 0 bases from V and 0 bases from J, with 14 bases between. Germline V gene sequence: CDR1 SGHTA, CDR2 FQGNSA. The CDR3 has 18 residues. The CDR3 nucleotides are TGTGCCAGCAGCTTAGCTGGCAGGGGAGCCCCGAACACCGGGGAGCTGTTTTTT. Protein: CASSLAGRGAPNTGELFF.

V gene TRBV27 combines with J gene TRBJ2-2; D may correspond to TRBD1 or TRBD2 (5 bases each). There are 18 residues in the CDR3. Deletions cut 5 bases from V and 8 bases from J, with 27 bases between. Germline-derived CDR1 and CDR2 are MNHEY and SMNVEV (reference sequence). Here the CDR3 reads CASSPSTRVGRGEGELFF. Here the CDR3 DNA reads TGTGCCAGCAGTCCCTCCACGCGGGTAGGGCGAGGGGAGGGGGAGCTGTTTTTT.